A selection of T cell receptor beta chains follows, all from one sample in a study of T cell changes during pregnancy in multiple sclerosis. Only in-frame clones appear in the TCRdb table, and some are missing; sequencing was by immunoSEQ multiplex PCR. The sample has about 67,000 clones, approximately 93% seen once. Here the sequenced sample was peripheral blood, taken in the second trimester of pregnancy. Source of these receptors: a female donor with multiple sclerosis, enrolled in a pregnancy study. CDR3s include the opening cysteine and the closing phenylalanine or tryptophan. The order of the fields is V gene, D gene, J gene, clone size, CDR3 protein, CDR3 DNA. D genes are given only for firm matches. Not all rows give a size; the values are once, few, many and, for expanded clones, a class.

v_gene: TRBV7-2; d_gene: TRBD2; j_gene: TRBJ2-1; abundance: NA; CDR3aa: CASSLVIGRANEQFF; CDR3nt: TGTGCCAGCAGCTTAGTTATCGGGAGGGCGAATGAGCAGTTCTTC
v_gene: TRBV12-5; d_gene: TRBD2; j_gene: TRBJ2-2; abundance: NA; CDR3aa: CASGLREGGTGELFF; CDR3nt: TGTGCTAGTGGTTTACGGGAGGGAGGAACCGGGGAGCTGTTTTTT
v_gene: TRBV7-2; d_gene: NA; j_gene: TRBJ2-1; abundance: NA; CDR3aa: CASSLGVSSYNEQFF; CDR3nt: TGTGCCAGCAGCTTAGGAGTCTCCTCCTACAATGAGCAGTTCTTC
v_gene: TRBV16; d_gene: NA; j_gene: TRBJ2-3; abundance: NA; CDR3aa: CASSGHLSTDTQYF; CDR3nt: TGTGCCAGCAGCGGACACTTATCCACAGATACGCAGTATTTT
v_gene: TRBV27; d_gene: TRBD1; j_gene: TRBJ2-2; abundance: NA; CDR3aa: CASHFSGQGWSGGELFF; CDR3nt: TGTGCCAGCCACTTTTCGGGACAGGGGTGGTCCGGCGGGGAGCTGTTTTTT
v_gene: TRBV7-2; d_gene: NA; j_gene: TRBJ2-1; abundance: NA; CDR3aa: CASSLLQTSYNEQFF; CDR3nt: TGTGCCAGCAGCTTACTCCAGACATCCTACAATGAGCAGTTCTTC
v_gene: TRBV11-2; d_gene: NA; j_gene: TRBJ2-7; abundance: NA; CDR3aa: CASSLDHSSYEQYF; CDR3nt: TGTGCCAGCAGCTTAGATCATAGCTCCTACGAGCAGTACTTC
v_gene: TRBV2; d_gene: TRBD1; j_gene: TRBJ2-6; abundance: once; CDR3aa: CARDHRGSSGANVLTF; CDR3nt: TGTGCCAGAGATCACAGGGGCAGCTCTGGGGCCAACGTCCTGACTTTC
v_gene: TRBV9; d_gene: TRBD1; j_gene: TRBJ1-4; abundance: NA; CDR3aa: CASSVGQGASEKLFF; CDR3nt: TGTGCCAGCAGCGTAGGACAGGGGGCAAGTGAAAAACTGTTTTTT
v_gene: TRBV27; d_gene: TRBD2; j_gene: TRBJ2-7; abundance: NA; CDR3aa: CASAPLADTYEQYF; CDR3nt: TGTGCCAGCGCCCCCCTAGCGGACACCTACGAGCAGTACTTC
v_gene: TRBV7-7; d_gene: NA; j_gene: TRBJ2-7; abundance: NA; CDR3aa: CASSLEEGPSYEQYF; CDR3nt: TGTGCCAGCAGCCTAGAGGAGGGGCCCTCCTACGAGCAGTACTTC
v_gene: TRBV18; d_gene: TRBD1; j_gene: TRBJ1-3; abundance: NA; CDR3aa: CASSGDSSGNTIYF; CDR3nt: TGTGCCAGCTCCGGGGACAGCTCTGGAAACACCATATATTTT
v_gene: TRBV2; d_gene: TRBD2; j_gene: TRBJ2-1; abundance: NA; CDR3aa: CASAGTSAYNEQFF; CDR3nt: TGTGCCAGCGCCGGGACTAGCGCCTACAATGAGCAGTTCTTC
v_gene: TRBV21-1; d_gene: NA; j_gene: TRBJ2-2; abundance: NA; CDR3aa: CASSNVLAGDTGELFF; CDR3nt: TGTGCCAGCAGCAATGTATTAGCGGGGGACACCGGGGAGCTGTTTTTT
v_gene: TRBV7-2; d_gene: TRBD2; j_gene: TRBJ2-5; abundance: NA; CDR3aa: CASSFSGAYQETQYF; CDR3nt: TGTGCCAGCAGCTTTAGCGGGGCGTACCAAGAGACCCAGTACTTC
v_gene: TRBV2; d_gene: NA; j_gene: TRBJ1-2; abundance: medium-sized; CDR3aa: CASSTLYGYTF; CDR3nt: TGTGCCAGCAGCACATTATATGGCTACACCTTC
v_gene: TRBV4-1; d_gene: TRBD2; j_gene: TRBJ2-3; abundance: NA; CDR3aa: CASSQEWRGSSDTQYF; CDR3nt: TGCGCCAGCAGCCAAGAGTGGCGGGGGAGTTCAGATACGCAGTATTTT
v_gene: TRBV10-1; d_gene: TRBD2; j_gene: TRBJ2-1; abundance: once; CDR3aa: CASSRSGGAYNEQFF; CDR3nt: TGCGCCAGCAGTCGTAGCGGGGGGGCCTACAATGAGCAGTTCTTC
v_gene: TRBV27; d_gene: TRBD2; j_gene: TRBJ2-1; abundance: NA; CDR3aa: CASSSLGAGESNEQFF; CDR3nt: TGTGCCAGCAGTTCCCTAGGAGCGGGGGAAAGTAATGAGCAGTTCTTC
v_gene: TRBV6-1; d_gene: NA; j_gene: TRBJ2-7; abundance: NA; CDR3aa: CASSEGWQGYEQYF; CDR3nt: TGTGCCAGCAGTGAAGGGTGGCAGGGCTACGAGCAGTACTTC
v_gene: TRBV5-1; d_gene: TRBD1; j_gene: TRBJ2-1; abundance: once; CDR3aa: CASKAGQGDEQFF; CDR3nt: TGCGCCAGCAAAGCGGGACAGGGCGATGAGCAGTTCTTC
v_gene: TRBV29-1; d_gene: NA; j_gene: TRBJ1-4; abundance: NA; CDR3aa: CSVVSGREKLFF; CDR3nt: TGCAGCGTTGTGTCAGGCCGGGAAAAACTGTTTTTT
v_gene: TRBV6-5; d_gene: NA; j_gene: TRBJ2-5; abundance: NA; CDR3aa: CASSYSQGWETQYF; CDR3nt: TGTGCCAGCAGTTACTCCCAGGGTTGGGAGACCCAGTACTTC